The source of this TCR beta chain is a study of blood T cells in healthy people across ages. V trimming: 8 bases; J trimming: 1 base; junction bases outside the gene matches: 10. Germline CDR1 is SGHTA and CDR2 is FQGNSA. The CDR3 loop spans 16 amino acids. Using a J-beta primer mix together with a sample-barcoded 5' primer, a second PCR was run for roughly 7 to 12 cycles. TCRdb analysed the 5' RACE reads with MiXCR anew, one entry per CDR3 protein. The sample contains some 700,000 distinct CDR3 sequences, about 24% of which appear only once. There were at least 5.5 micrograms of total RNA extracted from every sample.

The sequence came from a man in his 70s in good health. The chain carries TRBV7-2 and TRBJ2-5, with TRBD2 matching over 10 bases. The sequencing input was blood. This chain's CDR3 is CASFLGLAGVQETQYF. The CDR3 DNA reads TGTGCCAGCTTCCTAGGGCTAGCGGGGGTCCAAGAGACCCAGTACTTC.